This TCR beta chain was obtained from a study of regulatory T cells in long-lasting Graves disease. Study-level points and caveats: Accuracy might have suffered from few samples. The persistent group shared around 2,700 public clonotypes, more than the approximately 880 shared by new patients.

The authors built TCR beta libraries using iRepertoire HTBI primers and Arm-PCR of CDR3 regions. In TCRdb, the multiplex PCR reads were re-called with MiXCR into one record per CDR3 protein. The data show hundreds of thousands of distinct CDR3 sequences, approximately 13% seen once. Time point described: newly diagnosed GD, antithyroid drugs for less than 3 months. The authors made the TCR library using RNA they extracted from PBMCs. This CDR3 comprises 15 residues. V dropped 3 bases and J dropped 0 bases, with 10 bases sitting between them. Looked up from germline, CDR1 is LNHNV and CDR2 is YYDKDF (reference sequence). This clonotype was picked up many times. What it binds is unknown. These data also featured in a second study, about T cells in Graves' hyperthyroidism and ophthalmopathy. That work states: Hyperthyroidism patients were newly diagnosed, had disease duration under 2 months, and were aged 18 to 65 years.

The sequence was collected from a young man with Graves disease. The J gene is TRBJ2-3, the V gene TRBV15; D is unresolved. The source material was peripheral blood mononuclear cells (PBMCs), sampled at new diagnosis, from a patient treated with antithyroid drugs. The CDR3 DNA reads TGTGCCACCAGCAGTCGGACGGTTAGCACAGATACGCAGTATTTT. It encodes CATSSRTVSTDTQYF.